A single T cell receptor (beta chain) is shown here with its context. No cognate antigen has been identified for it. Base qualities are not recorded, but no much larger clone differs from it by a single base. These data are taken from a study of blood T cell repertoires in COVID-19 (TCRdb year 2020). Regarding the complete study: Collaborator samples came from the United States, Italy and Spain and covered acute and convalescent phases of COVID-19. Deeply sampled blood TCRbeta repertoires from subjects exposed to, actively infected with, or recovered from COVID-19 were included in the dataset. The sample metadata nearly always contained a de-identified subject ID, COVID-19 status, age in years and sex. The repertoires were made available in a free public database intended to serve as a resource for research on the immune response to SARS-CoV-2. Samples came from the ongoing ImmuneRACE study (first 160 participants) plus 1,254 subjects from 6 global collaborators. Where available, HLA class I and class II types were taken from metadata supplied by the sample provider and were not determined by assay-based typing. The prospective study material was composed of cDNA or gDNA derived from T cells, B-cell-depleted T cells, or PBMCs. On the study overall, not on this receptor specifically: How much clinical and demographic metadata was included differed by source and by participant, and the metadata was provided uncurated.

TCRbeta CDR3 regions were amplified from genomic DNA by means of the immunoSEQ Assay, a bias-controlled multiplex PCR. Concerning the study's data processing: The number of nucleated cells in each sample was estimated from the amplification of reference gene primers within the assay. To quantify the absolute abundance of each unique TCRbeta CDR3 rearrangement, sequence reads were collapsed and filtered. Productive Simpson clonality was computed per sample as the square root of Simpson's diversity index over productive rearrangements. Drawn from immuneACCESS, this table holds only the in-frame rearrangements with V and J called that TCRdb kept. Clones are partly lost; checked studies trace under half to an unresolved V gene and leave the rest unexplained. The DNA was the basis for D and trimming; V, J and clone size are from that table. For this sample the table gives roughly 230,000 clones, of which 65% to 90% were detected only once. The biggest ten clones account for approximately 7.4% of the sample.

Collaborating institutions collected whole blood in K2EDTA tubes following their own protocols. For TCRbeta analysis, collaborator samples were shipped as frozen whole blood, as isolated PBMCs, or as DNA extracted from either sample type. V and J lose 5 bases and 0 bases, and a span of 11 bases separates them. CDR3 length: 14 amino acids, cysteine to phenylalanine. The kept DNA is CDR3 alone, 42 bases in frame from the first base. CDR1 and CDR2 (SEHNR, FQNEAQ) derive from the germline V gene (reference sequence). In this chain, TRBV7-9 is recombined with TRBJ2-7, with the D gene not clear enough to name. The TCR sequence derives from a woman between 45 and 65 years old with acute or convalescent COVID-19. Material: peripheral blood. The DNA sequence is TGTGCCAGCAGCCCGACTTCAAACTCCTACGAGCAGTACTTC. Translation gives CASSPTSNSYEQYF.